This TCR beta chain derives from a study of control samples from healthy donors and cancer patients. Clones were sequenced by immunoSEQ multiplex PCR, and TCRdb holds only the in-frame ones, with some missing. The sample records 80,000 to 100,000 clones, 80% to 90% being singletons. The CDR3 covers 14 residues. Trimming pared 5 bases from V and 2 bases from J, leaving 12 bases between. Germline V gene lookup returns CDR1 MNHEY and CDR2 SMNVEV (reference sequence). The source material was blood. V and J are TRBV27 and TRBJ1-2; a possible D gene is TRBD1 (6 bases). The source is a young man in good health. The CDR3 is CASSRGQLNYGYTF. As DNA, the CDR3 is TGTGCCAGCAGTAGAGGACAGTTAAACTATGGCTACACCTTC.